The present entry profiles one T cell receptor (beta chain) with its context. The data were taken from a study of shared clonotypes between healthy human individuals. V was cut by 4 bases and J by 12 bases, with 22 bases left in between. This CDR3 has 14 amino acids. Germline CDR1 is SGHNT and CDR2 is YYREEE (reference sequence). Using immunoSEQ multiplex PCR, the repertoire was profiled, and TCRdb retains in-frame clones only, with some absent. The data contain about 1 million clones, approximately 68% of them singletons. The chain uses TRBV5-4 and TRBJ1-2; D call uncertain. Sequenced input: memory CD4+ T cells sorted from blood. The sample's subset: CD45RA-negative fraction. This clonotype originated in a man aged 18 to 30 in good health. CDR3 DNA sequence: TGTGCCAGCAGCCTAAAGACGGACCGGGGAGTCGACACCTTC. Translated, it gives CASSLKTDRGVDTF.